This T cell receptor beta chain was retrieved from a study of blood T cell repertoires in COVID-19. Study overall: COVID-19 samples collected from the United States, Italy and Spain covered acute and convalescent phases. PBMCs, B-cell-depleted T cells, or T cells provided the cDNA or gDNA that made up the material.

In regard to this clone: This sample also contains other DNA sequences that code for the same CDR3.

CDR1 and CDR2 (germline): SGHRS, YFSETQ. The CDR3 consists of 14 residues. V shed 0 bases, J shed 7 bases, and the junction held 4 bases outside the gene matches. In the source study's methods: Scientists estimated how many nucleated cells there were by amplifying reference gene primers. Produced via immunoSEQ multiplex PCR; TCRdb's table is partial and in-frame only. V and J calls and clone size come straight from that table; D and trimming were deduced from the DNA. The profile shows approximately 110,000 clones, roughly 84% of them singletons. The sequence derives from a woman in her forties with acute or convalescent COVID-19. Sequencing was done on a sample of peripheral blood. The gene calls are TRBV5-1 and TRBJ1-5; 7 nucleotides line up with TRBD1. In DNA, the CDR3 is TGCGCCAGCAGCTTGGATGGAGGGGGCCAGCCCCAGCATTTT. Amino acid sequence: CASSLDGGGQPQHF. Full variable domain (rest looked up from reference TRBV5-1 and TRBJ1-5): KAGVTQTPRYLIKTRGQQVTLSCSPISGHRSVSWYQQTPGQGLQFLFEYFSETQRNKGNFPGRFSGRQFSNSRSEMNVSTLELGDSALYLCASSLDGGGQPQHFGDGTRLSIL.